This TCR beta chain stems from a study of blood T cell repertoires in COVID-19. Overall study context: Specimens from acute and convalescent COVID-19 originated in the United States, Italy and Spain. In each case, the material was cDNA or gDNA derived from T cells, B-cell-depleted T cells, or PBMCs.

This CDR3 is built from 11 residues. Trimming removed 6 bases from V and 3 bases from J, with 3 bases in between. From germline, CDR1 is MDHEN and CDR2 SYDVKM. Only in-frame clones appear in the TCRdb table, and some are missing; sequencing was by immunoSEQ multiplex PCR. The sample records tens of thousands of clones, 90% being singletons. V gene TRBV28 combines with J gene TRBJ1-5; D is unclear. Sample: peripheral blood. The sequence derives from an elderly man with acute or convalescent COVID-19. CDR3 nucleotides: TGTGCCAGCAGCAACAATCAGCCCCAGCATTTT. Protein sequence: CASSNNQPQHF.